This T cell receptor (beta chain) was found in a study of shared clonotypes between healthy human individuals. Study-wide results and limits: Several donors had roughly 5% of their naive CD4 clonotypes in common.

As for this clone: Its antigen is undetermined.

Repertoires were generated with immunoSEQ multiplex PCR, while TCRdb's copy carries only in-frame clones and drops some. Of over a million clones listed, around 97% are singletons. CDR3 length: 17 amino acids. V was cut by 4 bases and J by 1 base, with 17 bases left in between. Germline CDR1 and CDR2: SGDLS and YYNGEE. V is TRBV9 and J is TRBJ2-2; no definite D call. This TCR was recovered from a young man in good health. The specimen sequenced was naive CD4+ T cells sorted from blood. Subset given: CD45RA+ positively selected. CDR3 nucleotide sequence: TGTGCCAGCAGCATCGCATCCCTTGTCCGGAACACCGGGGAGCTGTTTTTT. It specifies CASSIASLVRNTGELFF.